The 7 T cell receptor beta chains presented below share a single source sample, sequenced in a study of T cell responses to AZD1222 COVID-19 vaccine. The data were produced by immunoSEQ multiplex PCR, yet TCRdb's version contains in-frame clones alone and is incomplete. This table holds about 110,000 clones, 85% to 90% found once. The sequencing here drew on peripheral blood, taken on day 0 of AZD1222 vaccination. These receptors were collected from an adult in good health.

V usage is TRBV18 and J usage is TRBJ1-1; D ambiguous. There are 15 residues in the CDR3. The V end lost 3 bases, the J end lost 1 base, and 12 bases lay between the germline ends. Per germline, CDR1 KGHSH and CDR2 LQKENI. Here the CDR3 DNA reads TGTGCCAGCTCACCGAAAGGACCGTCGAACACTGAAGCTTTCTTT. Translated, it gives CASSPKGPSNTEAFF.

V gene TRBV18 combines with J gene TRBJ2-7, with D unclear. CDR1 and CDR2 from the germline V gene are KGHSH and LQKENI. There are 13 residues in the CDR3. Trimming left V 0 bases short and J 5 bases short, with 8 bases between. The CDR3: CASSPPGSHEQYF. The DNA for the CDR3 is TGTGCCAGCTCACCACCGGGGTCCCACGAGCAGTACTTC. Looking up the rest from reference TRBV18 and TRBJ2-7 gives the full variable domain: NAGVMQNPRHLVRRRGQEARLRCSPMKGHSHVYWYRQLPEEGLKFMVYLQKENIIDESGMPKERFSAEFPKEGPSILRIQQVVRGDSAAYFCASSPPGSHEQYFGPGTRLTVT.

This chain joins TRBV4-2 and TRBJ2-7; tentative D call: TRBD2 (6 bases). V dropped 3 bases and J dropped 0 bases, with 15 bases sitting between them. Germline-derived CDR1 and CDR2 are LGHNA and YNFKEQ. The CDR3 is 16 amino acids. CDR3 region: CASSQGTGGSSYEQYF. CDR3 sequence (DNA): TGTGCCAGCAGCCAGGGGACTGGCGGTTCCTCCTACGAGCAGTACTTC.

The CDR3 DNA follows: TGCAGTGCTTTCCTATCGGGGTCCCTCCACTTT. Amino acids: CSAFLSGSLHF. J is TRBJ1-6 and V is TRBV20-1; D uncertain. The germline V and J ends were trimmed by 5 bases and 14 bases, with 13 bases remaining between them. The germline gives CDR1 DFQATT, CDR2 SNEGSKA (reference sequence). The CDR3 has 11 amino acids.

V and J are TRBV18 and TRBJ2-1; 7 nucleotides line up with TRBD2. Germline loops: CDR1 KGHSH, CDR2 LQKENI. This CDR3 contains 17 residues. The junction had 14 bases not matched to a gene; V was cut back by 3 bases and J by 6 bases. CDR3 amino acids: CASSPLSLSGVINEQFF. The CDR3 nucleotides read TGTGCCAGCTCACCCCTCAGTTTGAGCGGGGTTATCAATGAGCAGTTCTTC.

The rearrangement joins TRBV19 to TRBJ1-1; unclear D gene. With 1 base removed from V and 1 base from J, the gap between germline ends came to 13 bases. The V gene's germline CDR1 is LNHDA and CDR2 SQIVND (reference sequence). There are 16 residues in the CDR3. CDR3 sequence: CASSIGRPIGNTEAFF. The CDR3 DNA reads as TGTGCCAGTAGTATAGGACGGCCCATAGGGAACACTGAAGCTTTCTTT.

The rearrangement uses TRBV24-1 and TRBJ2-1, with a possible D match to TRBD1 (5 bases). Germline V gene lookup returns CDR1 KGHDR and CDR2 SFDVKD. The V end lost 4 bases, the J end lost 4 bases, and 16 bases lay between the germline ends. This CDR3 has 16 residues. The DNA of the CDR3 is TGTGCCACCAGTGAATCCCGACAGAGCCTATACAATGAGCAGTTCTTC. It translates to CATSESRQSLYNEQFF.